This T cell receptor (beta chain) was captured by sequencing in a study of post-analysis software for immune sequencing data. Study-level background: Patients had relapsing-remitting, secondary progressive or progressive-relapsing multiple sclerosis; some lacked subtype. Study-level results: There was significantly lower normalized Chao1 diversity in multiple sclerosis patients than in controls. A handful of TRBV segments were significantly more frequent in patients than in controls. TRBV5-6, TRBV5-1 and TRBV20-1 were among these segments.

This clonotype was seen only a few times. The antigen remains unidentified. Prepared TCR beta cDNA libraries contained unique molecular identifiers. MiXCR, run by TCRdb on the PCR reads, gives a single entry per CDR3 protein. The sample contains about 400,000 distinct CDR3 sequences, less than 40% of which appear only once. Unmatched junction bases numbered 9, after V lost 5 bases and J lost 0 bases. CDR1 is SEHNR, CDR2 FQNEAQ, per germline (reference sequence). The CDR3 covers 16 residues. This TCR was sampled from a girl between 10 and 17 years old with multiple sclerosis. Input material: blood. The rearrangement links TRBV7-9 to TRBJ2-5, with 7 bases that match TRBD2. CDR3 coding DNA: TGTGCCAGCAGCGCAGCGGGGAAAATGTACCAAGAGACCCAGTACTTC. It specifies CASSAAGKMYQETQYF.